This T cell receptor (beta chain) originates from a study of blood T cells in healthy people across ages. V lost 7 bases, J lost 2 bases, and 13 bases lay in between. Per the germline V gene, CDR1 is MDHEN and CDR2 is SYDVKM. This CDR3 is 14 amino acids long. The individuals who served as donors were healthy Caucasians living in Russia, aged about 6 to 90. Every sample had a minimum of 6 million PBMCs isolated. Total RNA amounts of at least 6 micrograms were extracted per sample. The authors ran a second PCR of roughly 6 to 12 cycles using a sample-barcoded 5' primer and a J-beta primer mix. Each CDR3 protein gets one entry after TCRdb re-called the 5' RACE reads with MiXCR. The sample lists 850,000 to 1,100,000 distinct CDR3 sequences, less than 45% occurring once. This clonotype was picked up a small number of times.

The origin of this receptor is a man between 18 and 35 years old in good health. The sequencing input was blood. This chain joins TRBV28 and TRBJ2-3; unclear D gene. This CDR3 is CASTPSASTDTQYF. For the CDR3, the DNA is TGTGCCAGCACCCCCAGCGCGTCCACAGATACGCAGTATTTT.